This T cell receptor beta chain was recorded in a study of vaccination effects on CD4 cells after COVID-19. As to this clone: Its specificity is not known.

Sequencing in the ViraFEST assay came after antigen-specific CD4+ T cells had been expanded with viral peptide pools, which were used to stimulate PBMC. Culture lasted about ten days before CD4+ T cell isolation. PCR showed that the person got SARS-CoV-2 infection at some point between March and December 2020. It was two doses of either the BNT162b2 or mRNA-1273 vaccine that participants received. Produced via immunoSEQ multiplex PCR; TCRdb's table is partial and in-frame only. Found here are about 17,000 clones, around 70% of them singletons; the top ten hold more than 20%. The sequence derives from a human donor who had a prior SARS-CoV-2 infection. Material: CD4+ T cells from PBMCs cultured with SARS-CoV-2 spike peptides, obtained after COVID-19 vaccination.

CDR3 sequence: CASSQSGGSGVGYTF. CDR3 DNA: TGTGCCAGCAGCCAAAGCGGGGGAAGCGGCGTTGGCTACACCTTC. J is TRBJ1-2 and V is TRBV3-1 (or the pseudogene TRBV3-2), with D tentatively TRBD1 (5 bases). The germline CDR1 and CDR2 sequences are LGHDT and YNNKEL (reference sequence). The CDR3 contains 15 residues. V dropped 2 bases and J dropped 7 bases, with 17 bases sitting between them.